A single sample gave rise to the 22 T cell receptor beta chains below, sequenced in a study of blood T cells in healthy people across ages. Using a J-beta primer mix together with a sample-barcoded 5' primer, a second PCR was run for roughly 7 to 12 cycles. TCRdb processed the 5' RACE reads anew with MiXCR; each CDR3 protein has one entry. This sample has about 1.5 million distinct CDR3 sequences, with 42% found just once. Material for sequencing was blood. These receptors came from a woman younger than 35 in good health.

Regarding this clonotype: Compared with germline, one end of the junction differs, possibly owing to a read error. This chain links TRBV19 with TRBJ2-1; TRBD2 matches 8 bases. The CDR3 sequence is 16 residues long. Germline loops: CDR1 LNHDA, CDR2 SQIVND (reference sequence). CDR3 protein: CASTLGAGDSYNEHFF. CDR3 nucleotide sequence: TGTGCCAGTACCCTTGGAGCGGGAGACTCCTACAATGAGCATTTCTTC.

This clonotype was seen only a few times. The CDR3 DNA sequence: TGCAGTGCTGGGACCGGATTTGGACACACCTTC. The encoded protein is CSAGTGFGHTF. This chain connects TRBV20-1 to TRBJ1-2; TRBD1 might be the D (5 bases). This CDR3 is built from 11 residues. Germline loops: CDR1 DFQATT, CDR2 SNEGSKA (reference sequence). The V end was cut by 5 bases, the J end by 12 bases, with 16 bases between.

In this sample, this clonotype turned up many times. The chain has TRBV2 and TRBJ2-4; a possible D gene is TRBD2 (6 bases). The CDR3 contains 13 residues. V shed 4 bases and J shed 7 bases, with 11 bases lying between them. The germline CDR1 and CDR2 sequences are SNHLY and FYNNEI. CDR3 sequence reads: CASSGLEGNIQYF. The DNA for the CDR3 is TGTGCCAGCAGTGGACTGGAGGGGAACATTCAGTACTTC.

The chain recombines TRBV6-5 with TRBJ2-1, with 7 nucleotides matching TRBD2. This CDR3 comprises 16 residues. CDR1 MNHEY and CDR2 SVGAGI come from the germline V gene. V was clipped by 7 bases and J by 10 bases; unmatched bases: 19. The DNA of the CDR3 is TGTGCCAGCATGGGGATGGGGCGGGAGAATGTTGCGGAGCAGTTCTTC. Translated: CASMGMGRENVAEQFF.

This clonotype has at least ten counts. The chain joins TRBV7-2 to TRBJ2-7; D is undetermined. This CDR3 has 13 amino acids. In germline, CDR1 is SGHTA, CDR2 FQGNSA. The ends were cut back, 5 bases at V and 2 bases at J, with 10 bases in the middle. For the CDR3, the DNA is TGTGCCAGCAGCCCAAGGGTTACCTACGAGCAGTACTTC. Translated: CASSPRVTYEQYF.

The genes are TRBV28 and TRBJ2-7; D not certain. The CDR3 has 11 residues. Germline lookup yields CDR1 MDHEN and CDR2 SYDVKM. Deletions cut 5 bases from V and 6 bases from J, with 8 bases between. The CDR3 nucleotides are TGTGCCAGCAGTAGGATGGCCGAGCAGTACTTC. It translates to CASSRMAEQYF.

The chain uses TRBV6-2 or TRBV6-3 and TRBJ2-1; D gene ambiguous. V was cut by 6 bases and J by 0 bases, with 12 bases left in between. Looked up from germline, CDR1 is MNHEY and CDR2 is SVGEGT. The length of the CDR3 is 15 residues. The CDR3 reads CASSRPTSSYNEQFF. For the CDR3, the DNA is TGTGCCAGCAGCCGCCCAACAAGCTCCTACAATGAGCAGTTCTTC.

For this clonotype: This may come from a read error, since a much larger clone is one base off. V gene TRBV20-1 combines with J gene TRBJ2-3; D uncertain. This CDR3 is 13 amino acids long. The germline CDR1 and CDR2 sequences are DFQATT and SNEGSKA (reference sequence). V was pared by 1 base and J by 2 bases, with 7 bases between. CDR3 nucleotide sequence: TGCAGTGCTAGAGGGGCCCTCACAGATACGCAGTATTTT. Its translation: CSARGALTDTQYF.

This clonotype was seen more than once but under ten times. The chain links TRBV18 to TRBJ2-7; TRBD2 aligns across 7 bases. Germline V gene sequence: CDR1 KGHSH, CDR2 LQKENI. The trim removed 4 bases at V and 6 bases at J, leaving 9 bases unmatched. The CDR3 loop spans 14 amino acids. The CDR3 reads CASSRGDYRPEQYF. The CDR3 nucleotides read TGTGCCAGCTCACGGGGGGACTACCGCCCCGAGCAGTACTTC. The full variable domain, rest sourced from reference TRBV18 and TRBJ2-7, is NAGVMQNPRHLVRRRGQEARLRCSPMKGHSHVYWYRQLPEEGLKFMVYLQKENIIDESGMPKERFSAEFPKEGPSILRIQQVVRGDSAAYFCASSRGDYRPEQYFGPGTRLTVT.

The chain employs TRBV29-1 and TRBJ2-5; TRBD2 matches 8 bases. The CDR3 runs 12 residues. From germline, CDR1 is SQVTM and CDR2 ANQGSEA. CDR3 sequence (DNA): TGCAGTGCCGGGAGGGCCGCAGAGACCCAGTACTTC. Protein product: CSAGRAAETQYF.

This clonotype came up a few times. This sequence joins TRBV4-1 and TRBJ2-3; TRBD2 matches 8 bases. CDR1 is MGHRA, CDR2 YSYEKL, per germline. The CDR3 length is 16 residues. V was clipped by 3 bases and J by 2 bases; unmatched bases: 7. CDR3 region: CASSHGLAGNTDTQYF. The CDR3 nucleotides read TGCGCCAGCAGCCATGGACTAGCTGGAAACACAGATACGCAGTATTTT.

The CDR3 protein is CASKKGTGLDEQYF. For the CDR3, the DNA is TGTGCCAGCAAGAAGGGGACAGGGCTAGACGAGCAGTACTTC. V usage is TRBV6-1 and J usage is TRBJ2-7; 9 bases match TRBD1. With 7 bases clipped from V and 5 bases from J, the junction kept 9 bases outside the gene matches. The CDR3 is 14 amino acids. The germline V gene has CDR1 MNHNS and CDR2 SASEGT.

Only a few counts were recorded for this clonotype. V is TRBV6-2 or TRBV6-3 and J is TRBJ2-7; 9 bases are shared with TRBD2. This CDR3 has 15 amino acids. The J segment lost 0 bases and the V segment lost 4 bases, leaving 4 bases of the junction unmatched. Germline V gene sequence: CDR1 MNHEY, CDR2 SVGEGT. CDR3: CASSSTSGHSYEQYF. CDR3 nucleotides: TGTGCCAGCAGTTCAACTAGCGGGCACTCCTACGAGCAGTACTTC.

A few counts support this clonotype. The chain joins TRBV2 to TRBJ2-1; D is uncertain. The CDR3 loop spans 10 amino acids. Looked up from germline, CDR1 is SNHLY and CDR2 is FYNNEI. V dropped 6 bases and J dropped 6 bases, with 3 bases sitting between them. The CDR3 spells CASRTNEQFF. Written as DNA, the CDR3 is TGTGCCAGCAGAACCAATGAGCAGTTCTTC.

A note on this clonotype: Just one base apart from a much larger clone, this may be a read error. The chain couples TRBV29-1 to TRBJ2-5; D might be TRBD1 or TRBD2, each matching 6 bases. Trimming removed 6 bases from V and 6 bases from J, with 20 bases in between. The CDR3 runs to 14 residues. Germline values: CDR1 SQVTM, CDR2 ANQGSEA. CDR3 sequence: CSVERGAGQKTQYF. The DNA for the CDR3 is TGCAGCGTAGAAAGGGGGGCAGGTCAAAAGACCCAGTACTTC.

V is TRBV12-3 or TRBV12-4 and J is TRBJ1-1, with a weak D call TRBD1 (5 bases). Trimming cost V 5 bases and J 0 bases, with 13 bases left between them. This CDR3 is 15 amino acids long. The CDR3 DNA follows: TGTGCCAGCAGTGGAGCAGGGCTGATGAACACTGAAGCTTTCTTT. This codes for CASSGAGLMNTEAFF.

This clonotype was picked up a small number of times. The chain carries TRBV5-1 and TRBJ2-3; 13 bases align to TRBD2. The junction had 7 bases not matched to a gene; V was cut back by 0 bases and J by 3 bases. This CDR3 has 18 amino acids. Germline CDR1 reads SGHRS; CDR2 reads YFSETQ. CDR3 amino acids: CASSLGTSGGRLTDTQYF. In nucleotides, the CDR3 is TGCGCCAGCAGCTTGGGGACTAGCGGGGGACGTTTAACAGATACGCAGTATTTT.

The chain has TRBV15 and TRBJ2-3; maybe TRBD2 (6 bases). This CDR3 region has 15 residues. CDR1 and CDR2 from the germline V gene are LNHNV and YYDKDF (reference sequence). Trimming took 0 bases from V and 6 from J, leaving 13 bases between them. CDR3 coding DNA: TGTGCCACCAGCAGAGAACAGCCGGGGGTTGATACGCAGTATTTT. Amino acid sequence: CATSREQPGVDTQYF.

The V gene is TRBV20-1, the J gene TRBJ2-3; D remains ambiguous. V dropped 1 base and J dropped 0 bases, with 8 bases sitting between them. The germline V gene has CDR1 DFQATT and CDR2 SNEGSKA (reference sequence). This CDR3 has 14 residues. CDR3 amino acids: CSARVAESTDTQYF. CDR3 DNA sequence: TGCAGTGCTAGAGTGGCAGAGAGCACAGATACGCAGTATTTT.

This sequence joins TRBV6-5 and TRBJ2-1; the D gene is possibly TRBD2 (5 bases). V was pared by 4 bases and J by 9 bases, with 10 bases between. Germline V CDR1 and CDR2: MNHEY, SVGAGI. The CDR3 has 12 residues. The CDR3 loop is CASSSERSEQFF. CDR3 nucleotide sequence: TGTGCCAGCAGTTCAGAGCGGAGTGAGCAGTTCTTC.

CDR3 DNA sequence: TGTGCCAGCAGCCAAGAAGGGCTAGATACGCAGTATTTT. Its protein is CASSQEGLDTQYF. V is TRBV3-1 and J is TRBJ2-3; no definite D call. V lost 0 bases to trimming and J lost 5 bases, with 6 bases between them. The V gene's germline CDR1 is LGHDT and CDR2 YNNKEL (reference sequence). The CDR3 is 13 amino acids.

This clonotype came up a few times. The rearrangement uses TRBV18 and TRBJ2-4, with 9 bases lining up with TRBD1. This CDR3 is built from 13 residues. The germline gives CDR1 KGHSH, CDR2 LQKENI. Trimming removed 1 base from V and 13 bases from J; junction bases left unmatched: 5. The CDR3 is CASSPLGQGLQYF. The CDR3 DNA reads as TGTGCCAGCTCACCACTGGGACAGGGATTACAGTACTTC. Full variable domain (remainder filled in from reference TRBV18 and TRBJ2-4): NAGVMQNPRHLVRRRGQEARLRCSPMKGHSHVYWYRQLPEEGLKFMVYLQKENIIDESGMPKERFSAEFPKEGPSILRIQQVVRGDSAAYFCASSPLGQGLQYFGAGTRLSVL.